The next 3 T cell receptor beta chains were all read from a single sample in a study of OX40 agonist ivuxolimab in advanced cancers. Generated by immunoSEQ multiplex PCR, the TCRdb table keeps only in-frame clones and is missing some. The table records fewer than 85,000 clones, 75% to 80% of them present only once. Here the sequenced sample was CD4+ or CD8+ T cells sorted from blood, taken in a trial of the OX40 agonist ivuxolimab. These receptor sequences come from an adult with an advanced solid tumor such as melanoma, head and neck, liver or kidney cancer.

This sequence joins TRBV7-9 and TRBJ2-1; the match to TRBD1 covers 9 bases. The CDR3 has 17 residues. V dropped 6 bases and J dropped 3; count of bases not matched to a gene: 12. Germline loops: CDR1 SEHNR, CDR2 FQNEAQ (reference sequence). The CDR3 sequence: CASSSVPGQGDYNEQFF. In DNA form, the CDR3 reads TGTGCCAGCAGTTCAGTCCCGGGACAGGGAGACTACAATGAGCAGTTCTTC.

V gene TRBV5-6 combines with J gene TRBJ2-7; 8 positions match TRBD2. V was clipped by 4 bases and J by 3 bases; unmatched bases: 6. From germline, CDR1 is SGHDT and CDR2 YYEEEE. The CDR3 runs to 14 residues. The CDR3 nucleotides are TGTGCCAGCAGCCGTGTTAGCGGGGACTACGAGCAGTACTTC. This translates into CASSRVSGDYEQYF. Full variable domain (remainder filled in from reference TRBV5-6 and TRBJ2-7): DAGVTQSPTHLIKTRGQQVTLRCSPKSGHDTVSWYQQALGQGPQFIFQYYEEEERQRGNFPDRFSGHQFPNYSSELNVNALLLGDSALYLCASSRVSGDYEQYFGPGTRLTVT.

This rearrangement joins TRBV6-5 to TRBJ1-5; no definite D call. Germline V gene sequence: CDR1 MNHEY, CDR2 SVGAGI. CDR3 length: 15 amino acids. Trimming took off 8 bases at V and 7 bases at J, with 21 bases between the two ends. In DNA form, the CDR3 reads TGTGCCAGCGCTGAGAGGGAGGGTCGACGGCAGCCCCAGCATTTT. Translated: CASAEREGRRQPQHF.